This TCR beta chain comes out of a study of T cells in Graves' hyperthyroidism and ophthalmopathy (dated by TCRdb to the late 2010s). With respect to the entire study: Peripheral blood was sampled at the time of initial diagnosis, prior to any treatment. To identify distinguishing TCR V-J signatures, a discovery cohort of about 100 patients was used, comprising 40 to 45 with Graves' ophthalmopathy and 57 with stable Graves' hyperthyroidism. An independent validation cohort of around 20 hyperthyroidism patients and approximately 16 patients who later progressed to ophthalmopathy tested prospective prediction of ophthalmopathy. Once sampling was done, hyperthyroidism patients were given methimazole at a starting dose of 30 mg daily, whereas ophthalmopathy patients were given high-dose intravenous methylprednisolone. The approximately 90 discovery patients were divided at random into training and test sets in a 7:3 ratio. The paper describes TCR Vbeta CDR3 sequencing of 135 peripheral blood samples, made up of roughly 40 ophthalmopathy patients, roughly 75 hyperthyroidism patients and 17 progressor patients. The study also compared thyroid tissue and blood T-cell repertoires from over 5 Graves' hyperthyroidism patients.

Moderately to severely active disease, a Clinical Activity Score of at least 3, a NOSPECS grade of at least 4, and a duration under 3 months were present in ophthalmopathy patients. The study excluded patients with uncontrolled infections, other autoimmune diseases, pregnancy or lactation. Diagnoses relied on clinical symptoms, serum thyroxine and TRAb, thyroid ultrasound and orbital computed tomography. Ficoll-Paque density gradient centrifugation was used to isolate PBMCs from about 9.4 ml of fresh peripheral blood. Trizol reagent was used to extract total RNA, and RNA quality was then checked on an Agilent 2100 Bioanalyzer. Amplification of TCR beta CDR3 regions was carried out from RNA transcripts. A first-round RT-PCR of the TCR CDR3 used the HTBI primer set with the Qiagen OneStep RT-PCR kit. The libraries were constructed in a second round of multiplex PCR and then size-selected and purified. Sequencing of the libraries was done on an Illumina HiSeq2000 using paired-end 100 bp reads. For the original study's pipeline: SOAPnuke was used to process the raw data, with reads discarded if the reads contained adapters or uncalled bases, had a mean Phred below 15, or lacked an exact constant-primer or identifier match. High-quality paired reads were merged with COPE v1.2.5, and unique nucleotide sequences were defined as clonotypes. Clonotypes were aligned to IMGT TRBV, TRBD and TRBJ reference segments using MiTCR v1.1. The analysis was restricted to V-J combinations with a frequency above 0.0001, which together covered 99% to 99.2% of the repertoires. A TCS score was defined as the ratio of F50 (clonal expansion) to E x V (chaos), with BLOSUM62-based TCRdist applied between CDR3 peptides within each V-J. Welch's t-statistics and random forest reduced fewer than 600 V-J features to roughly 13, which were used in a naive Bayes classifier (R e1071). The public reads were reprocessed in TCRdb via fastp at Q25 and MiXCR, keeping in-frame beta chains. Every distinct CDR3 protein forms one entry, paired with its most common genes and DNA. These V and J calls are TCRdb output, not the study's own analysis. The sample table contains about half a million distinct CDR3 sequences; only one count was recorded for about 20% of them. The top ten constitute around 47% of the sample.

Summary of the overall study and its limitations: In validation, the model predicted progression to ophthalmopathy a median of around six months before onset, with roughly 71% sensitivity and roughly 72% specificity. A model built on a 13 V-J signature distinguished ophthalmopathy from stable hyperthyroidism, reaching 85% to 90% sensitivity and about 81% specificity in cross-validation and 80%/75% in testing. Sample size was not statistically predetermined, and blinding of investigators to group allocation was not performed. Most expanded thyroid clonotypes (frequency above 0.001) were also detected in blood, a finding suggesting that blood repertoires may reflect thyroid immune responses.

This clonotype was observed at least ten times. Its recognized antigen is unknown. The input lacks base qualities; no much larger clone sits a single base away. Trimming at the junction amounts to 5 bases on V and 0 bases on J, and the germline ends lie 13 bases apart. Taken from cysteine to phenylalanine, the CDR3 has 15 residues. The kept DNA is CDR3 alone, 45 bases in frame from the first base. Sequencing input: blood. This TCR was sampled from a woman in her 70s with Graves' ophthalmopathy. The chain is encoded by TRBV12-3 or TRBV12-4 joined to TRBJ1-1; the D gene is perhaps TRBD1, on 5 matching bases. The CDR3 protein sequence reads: CASSPNGAMNTEAFF. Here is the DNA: TGTGCCAGCAGTCCTAATGGGGCTATGAACACTGAAGCTTTCTTT.